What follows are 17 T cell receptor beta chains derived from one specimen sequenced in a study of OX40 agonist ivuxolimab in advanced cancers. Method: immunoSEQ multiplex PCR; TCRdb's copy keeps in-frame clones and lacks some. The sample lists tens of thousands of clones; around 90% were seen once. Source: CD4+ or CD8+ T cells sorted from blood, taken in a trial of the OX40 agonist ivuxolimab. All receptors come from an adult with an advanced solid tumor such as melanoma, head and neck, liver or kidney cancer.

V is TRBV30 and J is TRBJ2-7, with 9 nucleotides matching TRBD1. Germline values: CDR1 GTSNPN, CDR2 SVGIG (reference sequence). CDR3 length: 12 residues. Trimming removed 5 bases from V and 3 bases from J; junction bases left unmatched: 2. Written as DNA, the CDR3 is TGTGCCTGGGGGACAGGGAACTACGAGCAGTACTTC. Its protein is CAWGTGNYEQYF. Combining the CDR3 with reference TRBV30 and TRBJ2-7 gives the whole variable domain SQTIHQWPATLVQPVGSPLSLECTVEGTSNPNLYWYRQAAGRGLQLLFYSVGIGQISSEVPQNLSASRPQDRQFILSSKKLLLSDSGFYLCAWGTGNYEQYFGPGTRLTVT.

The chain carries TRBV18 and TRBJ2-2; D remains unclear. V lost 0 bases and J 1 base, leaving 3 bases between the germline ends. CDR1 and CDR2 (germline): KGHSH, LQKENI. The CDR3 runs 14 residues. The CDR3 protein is CASSPPGNTGELFF. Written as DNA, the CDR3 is TGTGCCAGCTCACCACCCGGGAACACCGGGGAGCTGTTTTTT.

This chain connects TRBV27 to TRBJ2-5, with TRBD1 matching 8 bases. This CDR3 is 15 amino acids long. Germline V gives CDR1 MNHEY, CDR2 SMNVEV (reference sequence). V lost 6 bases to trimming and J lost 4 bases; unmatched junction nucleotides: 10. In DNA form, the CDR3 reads TGTGCCAGCAGCGCCATCAGGGGGCGGGCAGAGACCCAGTACTTC. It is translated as CASSAIRGRAETQYF.

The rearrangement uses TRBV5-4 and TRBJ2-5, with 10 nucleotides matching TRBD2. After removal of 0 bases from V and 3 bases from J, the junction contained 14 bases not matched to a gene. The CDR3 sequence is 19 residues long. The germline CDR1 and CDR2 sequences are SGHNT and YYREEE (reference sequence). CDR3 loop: CASSLARPSGGPPKETQYF. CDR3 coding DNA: TGTGCCAGCAGCTTGGCTAGGCCTAGCGGGGGCCCTCCAAAAGAGACCCAGTACTTC. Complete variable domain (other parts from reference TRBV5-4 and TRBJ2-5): ETGVTQSPTHLIKTRGQQVTLRCSSQSGHNTVSWYQQALGQGPQFIFQYYREEENGRGNFPPRFSGLQFPNYSSELNVNALELDDSALYLCASSLARPSGGPPKETQYFGPGTRLLVL.

CDR3 sequence reads: CSVVRTGNEQFF. Written as DNA, the CDR3 is TGCAGCGTTGTGAGGACAGGTAATGAGCAGTTCTTC. V gene TRBV29-1 combines with J gene TRBJ2-1; 7 bases align to TRBD1. With 4 bases clipped from V and 7 bases from J, the junction kept 4 bases outside the gene matches. This CDR3 spans 12 amino acids. Germline CDR1 reads SQVTM; CDR2 reads ANQGSEA.

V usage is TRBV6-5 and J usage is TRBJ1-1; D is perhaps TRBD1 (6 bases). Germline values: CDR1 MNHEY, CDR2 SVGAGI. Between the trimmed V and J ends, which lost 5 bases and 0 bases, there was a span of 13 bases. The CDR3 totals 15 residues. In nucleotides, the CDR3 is TGTGCCAGCAGTACTGGACAGCTCATGAACACTGAAGCTTTCTTT. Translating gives CASSTGQLMNTEAFF.

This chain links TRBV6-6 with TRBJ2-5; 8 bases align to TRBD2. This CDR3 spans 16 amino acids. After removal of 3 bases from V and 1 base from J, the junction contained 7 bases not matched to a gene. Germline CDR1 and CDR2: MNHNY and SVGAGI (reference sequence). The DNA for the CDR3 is TGTGCCAGCAGTTATATACGGGGGGGCCTCCAAGAGACCCAGTACTTC. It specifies CASSYIRGGLQETQYF.

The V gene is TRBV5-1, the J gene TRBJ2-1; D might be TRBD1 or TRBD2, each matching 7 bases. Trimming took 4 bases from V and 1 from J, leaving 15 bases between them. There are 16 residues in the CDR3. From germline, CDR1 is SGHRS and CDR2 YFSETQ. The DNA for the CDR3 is TGCGCCAGCAGCCCAGCGGGACAGTTATCCTACAATGAGCAGTTCTTC. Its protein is CASSPAGQLSYNEQFF.

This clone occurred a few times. The CDR3 region has the DNA TGTGCCAGTAGTAGGACTTCAGGGGATGATGGCTACACCTTC. Translation gives CASSRTSGDDGYTF. V gene TRBV19 combines with J gene TRBJ1-2, with D possibly TRBD1 on 6 matching bases. Germline loops: CDR1 LNHDA, CDR2 SQIVND (reference sequence). V shed 4 bases and J shed 6 bases, with 15 bases lying between them. The CDR3 consists of 14 residues.

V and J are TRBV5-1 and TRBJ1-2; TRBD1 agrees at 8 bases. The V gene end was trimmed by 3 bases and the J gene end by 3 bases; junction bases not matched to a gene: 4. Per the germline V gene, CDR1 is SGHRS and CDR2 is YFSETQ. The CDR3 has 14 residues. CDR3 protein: CASSSQGEDYGYTF. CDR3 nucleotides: TGCGCCAGCAGCTCACAGGGGGAGGACTATGGCTACACCTTC.

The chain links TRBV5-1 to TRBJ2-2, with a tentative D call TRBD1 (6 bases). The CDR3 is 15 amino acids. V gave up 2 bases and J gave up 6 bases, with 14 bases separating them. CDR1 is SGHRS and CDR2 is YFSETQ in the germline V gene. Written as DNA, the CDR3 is TGCGCCAGCAGCTTCACAGGGCAGAGGGCCGGGGAGCTGTTTTTT. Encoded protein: CASSFTGQRAGELFF.

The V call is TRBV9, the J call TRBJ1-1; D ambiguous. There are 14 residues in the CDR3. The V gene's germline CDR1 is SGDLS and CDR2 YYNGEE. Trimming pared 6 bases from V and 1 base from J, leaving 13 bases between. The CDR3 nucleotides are TGTGCCAGCACCCCAGCAGGACGGAACACTGAAGCTTTCTTT. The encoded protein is CASTPAGRNTEAFF.

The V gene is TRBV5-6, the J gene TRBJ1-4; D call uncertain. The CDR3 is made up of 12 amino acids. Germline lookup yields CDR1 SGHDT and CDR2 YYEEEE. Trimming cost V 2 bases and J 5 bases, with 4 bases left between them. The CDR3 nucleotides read TGTGCCAGCAGCTTATGGAATGAAAAACTGTTTTTT. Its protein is CASSLWNEKLFF.

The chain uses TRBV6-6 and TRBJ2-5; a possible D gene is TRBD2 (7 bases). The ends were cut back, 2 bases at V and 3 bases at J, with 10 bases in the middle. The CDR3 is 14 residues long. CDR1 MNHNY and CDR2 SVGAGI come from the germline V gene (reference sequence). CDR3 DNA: TGTGCCAGCAGTTACCCGGGGGGCGAAGAGACCCAGTACTTC. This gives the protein CASSYPGGEETQYF.

DNA of the CDR3: TGTGCCAGCAGGATGACAGGGGGGAGCAATCAGCCCCAGCATTTT. This gives the protein CASRMTGGSNQPQHF. The gene calls are TRBV6-5 and TRBJ1-5; 9 bases match TRBD1. J was trimmed by 1 base and V by 6 bases; bases with no gene match: 4. Germline assignment: CDR1 MNHEY and CDR2 SVGAGI. This CDR3 comprises 15 residues.

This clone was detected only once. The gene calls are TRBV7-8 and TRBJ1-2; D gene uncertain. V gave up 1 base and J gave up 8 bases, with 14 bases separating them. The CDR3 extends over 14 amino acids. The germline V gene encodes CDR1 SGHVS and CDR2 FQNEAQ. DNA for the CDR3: TGTGCCAGCAGCTTAGACGGTCAGGCAAGAGGCTACACCTTC. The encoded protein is CASSLDGQARGYTF.

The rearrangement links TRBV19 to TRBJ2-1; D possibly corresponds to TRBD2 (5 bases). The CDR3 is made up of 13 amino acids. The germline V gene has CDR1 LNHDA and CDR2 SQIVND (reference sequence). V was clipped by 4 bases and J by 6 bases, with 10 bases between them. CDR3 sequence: CASSRRGINEQFF. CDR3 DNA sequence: TGTGCCAGTAGTAGACGGGGTATCAATGAGCAGTTCTTC.